This is a list of T cell receptor beta chains from one sample in a study of blood T cells in healthy people across ages. TCRdb redid the calling of the 5' RACE reads with MiXCR, one entry per CDR3 protein. The data contain about 730,000 distinct CDR3 sequences, around 40% of them singletons. Material for sequencing was blood. The receptors were sampled from an older woman in good health. The CDR3 runs from the conserved cysteine through the conserved F or W. The order of the fields is J gene, D gene, V gene, clone size, CDR3 DNA, CDR3 protein. The D gene is left open where the match is weak. Only part of the rows carry a size: once, few, many, or a class if the clone is expanded.

j_gene: TRBJ1-2; d_gene: TRBD1; v_gene: TRBV15; abundance: .; CDR3nt: TGTGCCACCAGTGACTTAGACAGGGAAATTGCTGGCTACACCTTC; CDR3aa: CATSDLDREIAGYTF
j_gene: TRBJ2-5; d_gene: TRBD2; v_gene: TRBV20-1; abundance: .; CDR3nt: TGCAGTGCTCTAGCGGGAGTGGGAGAGACCCAGTACTTC; CDR3aa: CSALAGVGETQYF
j_gene: TRBJ2-2; d_gene: TRBD1; v_gene: TRBV3-1; abundance: .; CDR3nt: TGTGCCAGCAGCCAACTCGGGACAGGGAACACCGGGGAGCTGTTTTTT; CDR3aa: CASSQLGTGNTGELFF
j_gene: TRBJ2-1; d_gene: .; v_gene: TRBV2; abundance: .; CDR3nt: TGTGCCAGCAGTGGGACTTCTAACTCCTACAATGAGCAGTTCTTC; CDR3aa: CASSGTSNSYNEQFF
j_gene: TRBJ1-2; d_gene: .; v_gene: TRBV4-1; abundance: .; CDR3nt: TGCGCCAGCAGCCAAGATGCCCTGGACCTCTATGGCTACACCTTC; CDR3aa: CASSQDALDLYGYTF
j_gene: TRBJ1-2; d_gene: .; v_gene: TRBV6-2/TRBV6-3; abundance: .; CDR3nt: TGTGCCAGCAGTCACGGCAGCTTTGGACTTTATGGCTACACCTTC; CDR3aa: CASSHGSFGLYGYTF
j_gene: TRBJ2-5; d_gene: .; v_gene: TRBV7-6; abundance: .; CDR3nt: TGTGCCAGCACCAGGGGGGGAGAGAAAGAGACCCAGTACTTC; CDR3aa: CASTRGGEKETQYF
j_gene: TRBJ2-7; d_gene: .; v_gene: TRBV20-1; abundance: once; CDR3nt: TGCAGTGCTAGTTTCGACATCCTACCCTACGAGCAGTACTTC; CDR3aa: CSASFDILPYEQYF
j_gene: TRBJ2-2; d_gene: TRBD2; v_gene: TRBV12-3/TRBV12-4; abundance: .; CDR3nt: TGTGCCAGCAGTTTGCGGGAGGGCCGCACCGGGGAGCTGTTTTTT; CDR3aa: CASSLREGRTGELFF
j_gene: TRBJ2-7; d_gene: .; v_gene: TRBV7-2; abundance: .; CDR3nt: TGTGCCAGCAGCCCGAGGGTAGCGGATTCCTACGAGCAGTACTTC; CDR3aa: CASSPRVADSYEQYF
j_gene: TRBJ2-1; d_gene: .; v_gene: TRBV3-1; abundance: .; CDR3nt: TGTGCCAGCAGCCAATTTAGCTCCTACAATGAGCAGTTCTTC; CDR3aa: CASSQFSSYNEQFF
j_gene: TRBJ2-1; d_gene: .; v_gene: TRBV20-1; abundance: .; CDR3nt: TGCAGTGCTAGAGGACTAGTGGGGGGTAATGAGCAGTTCTTC; CDR3aa: CSARGLVGGNEQFF
j_gene: TRBJ2-7; d_gene: TRBD2; v_gene: TRBV9; abundance: .; CDR3nt: TGTGCCAGCAGCGTAGTGAGTAGCGGGAGTGACCACTCCTACAATGAGCAGTACTTC; CDR3aa: CASSVVSSGSDHSYNEQYF
j_gene: TRBJ2-1; d_gene: TRBD2; v_gene: TRBV20-1; abundance: .; CDR3nt: TGCAGCCCCGGGGGGGAGCGGTATGAGCAGTTCTTC; CDR3aa: CSPGGERYEQFF
j_gene: TRBJ1-4; d_gene: TRBD1; v_gene: TRBV9; abundance: few; CDR3nt: TGTGCCAGCAGCGCCACAGGGGTAGAGGAAAAACTGTTTTTT; CDR3aa: CASSATGVEEKLFF
j_gene: TRBJ1-6; d_gene: .; v_gene: TRBV6-2/TRBV6-3; abundance: few; CDR3nt: TGTGCCAGCAGTTCCTCTTCAGGGTTGCCACCCCTCCACTTT; CDR3aa: CASSSSSGLPPLHF
j_gene: TRBJ2-7; d_gene: .; v_gene: TRBV5-4; abundance: few; CDR3nt: TGTGCCAGCAGCTTGGAAGAGAGCGAGCAGTACTTC; CDR3aa: CASSLEESEQYF
j_gene: TRBJ1-2; d_gene: .; v_gene: TRBV14; abundance: few; CDR3nt: TGTGCCAGCAGCCAAGGATTGGGGCGCGAGTATGGCTACACCTTC; CDR3aa: CASSQGLGREYGYTF
j_gene: TRBJ2-7; d_gene: TRBD2; v_gene: TRBV20-1; abundance: few; CDR3nt: TGCAGTGCACACAGCGGGAGTGCCCACGAGCAGTACTTC; CDR3aa: CSAHSGSAHEQYF
j_gene: TRBJ2-1; d_gene: .; v_gene: TRBV5-1; abundance: few; CDR3nt: TGCGCCAGCAGCTCTGGTGGTGACTCCTCCTACAATGAGCAGTTCTTC; CDR3aa: CASSSGGDSSYNEQFF
j_gene: TRBJ2-7; d_gene: TRBD2; v_gene: TRBV4-3; abundance: many; CDR3nt: TGCGCCAGCAGCCAAGCACTAGCGGGAGAGTACGAGCAGTACTTC; CDR3aa: CASSQALAGEYEQYF
j_gene: TRBJ2-5; d_gene: .; v_gene: TRBV7-7; abundance: once; CDR3nt: TGTGCTAGCAGCACCGGGTCATCGTACCAAGAGACCCAGTACTTC; CDR3aa: CASSTGSSYQETQYF
j_gene: TRBJ2-1; d_gene: TRBD2; v_gene: TRBV20-1; abundance: few; CDR3nt: TGCAGTGCTAGCGGAAGCGGGAGAGGAGTCGATGAGCAGTTCTTC; CDR3aa: CSASGSGRGVDEQFF
j_gene: TRBJ1-1; d_gene: TRBD1; v_gene: TRBV10-3; abundance: .; CDR3nt: TGTGCCATCAGGGGGGGACAGGGCGTGAAGGCTTTCTTT; CDR3aa: CAIRGGQGVKAFF
j_gene: TRBJ1-2; d_gene: TRBD1; v_gene: TRBV10-3; abundance: once; CDR3nt: TGTGCCATCACGGGGGACAGCTCTGGCTACACCTTC; CDR3aa: CAITGDSSGYTF
j_gene: TRBJ2-1; d_gene: .; v_gene: TRBV11-3; abundance: .; CDR3nt: TGTGCCAGCAGCTTAAGTTTAGGGCGGGGCTCCTACAATGAGCAGTTCTTC; CDR3aa: CASSLSLGRGSYNEQFF
j_gene: TRBJ2-5; d_gene: TRBD2; v_gene: TRBV20-1; abundance: .; CDR3nt: TGCAGTGCTCCGGGACTAGCCAAGGAGCAGTACTTC; CDR3aa: CSAPGLAKEQYF